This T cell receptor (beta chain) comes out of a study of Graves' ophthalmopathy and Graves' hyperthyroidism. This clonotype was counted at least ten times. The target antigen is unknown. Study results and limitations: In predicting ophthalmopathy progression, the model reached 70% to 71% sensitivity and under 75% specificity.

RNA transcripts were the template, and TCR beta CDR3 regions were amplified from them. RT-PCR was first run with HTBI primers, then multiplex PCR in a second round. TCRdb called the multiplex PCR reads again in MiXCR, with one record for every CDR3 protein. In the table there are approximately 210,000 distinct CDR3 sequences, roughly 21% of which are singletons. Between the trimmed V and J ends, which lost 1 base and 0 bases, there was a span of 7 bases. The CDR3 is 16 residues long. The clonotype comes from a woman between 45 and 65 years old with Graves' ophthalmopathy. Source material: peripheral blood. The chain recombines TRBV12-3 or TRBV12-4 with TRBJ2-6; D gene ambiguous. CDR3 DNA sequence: TGTGCCAGCAGTTTAGACAGATACTCTGGGGCCAACGTCCTGACTTTC. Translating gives CASSLDRYSGANVLTF.